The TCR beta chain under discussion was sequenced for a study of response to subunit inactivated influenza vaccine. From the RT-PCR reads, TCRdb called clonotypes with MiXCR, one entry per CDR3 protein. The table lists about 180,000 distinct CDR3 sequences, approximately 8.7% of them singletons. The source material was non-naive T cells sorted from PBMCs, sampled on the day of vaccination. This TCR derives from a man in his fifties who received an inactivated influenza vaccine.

The CDR3 sequence: CASHLAGSGETQYF. As DNA, the CDR3 is TGTGCCAGCCATTTAGCGGGTTCGGGGGAGACCCAGTACTTC. This sequence joins TRBV6-1 and TRBJ2-5; 7 nucleotides agree with TRBD2. Germline V CDR1 and CDR2: MNHNS, SASEGT. The CDR3 length is 14 residues. Germline trimming cut 8 bases from V and 5 bases from J; bases unmatched to any gene: 11.